A selection of T cell receptor beta chains follows, all from one sample in a study of blood T cell repertoires in COVID-19. Libraries were prepared by immunoSEQ multiplex PCR; TCRdb keeps only in-frame clonotypes and omits some of them. The table lists about 74,000 clones, over 85% of them singletons, with about 9% in the top ten. Sequenced material: peripheral blood. These receptors originate from a human donor in a cohort sampled during active COVID-19. Each CDR3 is given without its conserved first and last residue. A row's size may be missing; if present it is once, few, many or a size class.

clone size: .; V gene: TRBV28; J gene: TRBJ1-5; CDR3 protein: ASNEEYSNQPQH
clone size: .; V gene: TRBV27; J gene: TRBJ2-7; CDR3 protein: ASSRAREGPYEQY
clone size: .; V gene: TRBV7-6; J gene: TRBJ1-5; CDR3 protein: ASSLAARGPEQLYSNQPQH
clone size: .; V gene: TRBV30; J gene: TRBJ1-2; CDR3 protein: AWSGQGLGGYT
clone size: .; V gene: TRBV5-5; J gene: TRBJ1-1; CDR3 protein: ASSLVGVGTEAF
clone size: .; V gene: TRBV14; J gene: TRBJ2-3; CDR3 protein: ASSPRRQTDTQY
clone size: .; V gene: TRBV28; J gene: TRBJ2-1; CDR3 protein: ASSYLTSVARYNEQF
clone size: .; V gene: TRBV5-1; J gene: TRBJ2-3; CDR3 protein: ASSSHGLAGSTDTQY
clone size: .; V gene: TRBV28; J gene: TRBJ1-5; CDR3 protein: ASRRTGLQPQH
clone size: .; V gene: TRBV27; J gene: TRBJ2-7; CDR3 protein: ASSWGVGRVSYEQY
clone size: .; V gene: TRBV27; J gene: TRBJ2-7; CDR3 protein: ASSLTSERSYEQY
clone size: .; V gene: TRBV19; J gene: TRBJ2-3; CDR3 protein: ASSMGQPGDTQY
clone size: .; V gene: TRBV6-5; J gene: TRBJ2-1; CDR3 protein: ASRPRRGANEQF
clone size: .; V gene: TRBV13; J gene: TRBJ2-1; CDR3 protein: ASSQTSGWESYNEQF
clone size: .; V gene: TRBV9; J gene: TRBJ2-1; CDR3 protein: ASSVDAVINEQF
clone size: .; V gene: TRBV9; J gene: TRBJ2-3; CDR3 protein: ASSVNRGWTDTQY
clone size: .; V gene: TRBV11-1; J gene: TRBJ2-1; CDR3 protein: ASSLRLAVYNEQF
clone size: .; V gene: TRBV18; J gene: TRBJ2-7; CDR3 protein: ASSPPGGNHYEQY
clone size: once; V gene: TRBV9; J gene: TRBJ1-4; CDR3 protein: ASSVATGDEKLF
clone size: .; V gene: TRBV7-2; J gene: TRBJ2-1; CDR3 protein: ASSQQGSYNEQF
clone size: .; V gene: TRBV7-6; J gene: TRBJ2-1; CDR3 protein: ASSLASGPSYNEQF
clone size: .; V gene: TRBV6-1; J gene: TRBJ2-7; CDR3 protein: ASSEDARAYEQY
clone size: .; V gene: TRBV19; J gene: TRBJ2-7; CDR3 protein: ASRSLRTGGYEQY
clone size: .; V gene: TRBV11-1; J gene: TRBJ2-5; CDR3 protein: ASSLAAGGRGETQY
clone size: .; V gene: TRBV28; J gene: TRBJ2-1; CDR3 protein: ASSPPYNEQF
clone size: .; V gene: TRBV6-5; J gene: TRBJ1-4; CDR3 protein: ASSYSPRQEKLF
clone size: .; V gene: TRBV5-1; J gene: TRBJ1-1; CDR3 protein: ASSRTGGLNTEAF
clone size: .; V gene: TRBV27; J gene: TRBJ2-1; CDR3 protein: ASSRGNEQF
clone size: .; V gene: TRBV7-6; J gene: TRBJ2-7; CDR3 protein: ASSLLPGYSYEQY
clone size: .; V gene: TRBV28; J gene: TRBJ2-7; CDR3 protein: ASSLPGSPSYEQY
clone size: .; V gene: TRBV19; J gene: TRBJ2-7; CDR3 protein: ASSKRPGQGRWEQY
clone size: .; V gene: TRBV28; J gene: TRBJ2-1; CDR3 protein: ASSLSGRYNEQF
clone size: once; V gene: TRBV11-2; J gene: TRBJ2-2; CDR3 protein: ASSISGRGTGELF
clone size: .; V gene: TRBV24-1; J gene: TRBJ2-2; CDR3 protein: AAAGTGDTGELF
clone size: .; V gene: TRBV5-1; J gene: TRBJ1-6; CDR3 protein: ASSWGGRDRGNSPLH
clone size: .; V gene: TRBV9; J gene: TRBJ2-5; CDR3 protein: ASSVGLGSSGRALETQY
clone size: .; V gene: TRBV5-4; J gene: TRBJ1-1; CDR3 protein: ASSSPGQGNTEAF
clone size: .; V gene: TRBV3-1/TRBV3-2; J gene: TRBJ2-3; CDR3 protein: ASSQMLAGVRDTQY
clone size: .; V gene: TRBV30; J gene: TRBJ2-5; CDR3 protein: AWTAGQETQY
clone size: once; V gene: TRBV5-1; J gene: TRBJ2-3; CDR3 protein: ASSLALAGGADTQY
clone size: .; V gene: TRBV7-8; J gene: TRBJ2-7; CDR3 protein: ASSLSSYEQY
clone size: .; V gene: TRBV27; J gene: TRBJ2-3; CDR3 protein: ASRLGPTPDTQY
clone size: .; V gene: TRBV20-1; J gene: TRBJ2-7; CDR3 protein: SASIGGSYEQY
clone size: .; V gene: TRBV28; J gene: TRBJ1-5; CDR3 protein: ASSIFGAGTGANQPQH
clone size: .; V gene: TRBV5-6; J gene: TRBJ1-1; CDR3 protein: ASSLGPFGGNTEAF
clone size: .; V gene: TRBV24-1; J gene: TRBJ2-3; CDR3 protein: ATSDSSGADTDTQY
clone size: .; V gene: TRBV18; J gene: TRBJ1-3; CDR3 protein: ASSETTGAGNTIY
clone size: .; V gene: TRBV4-3; J gene: TRBJ1-6; CDR3 protein: ASSHGTGATRALH
clone size: .; V gene: TRBV5-1; J gene: TRBJ2-1; CDR3 protein: ASSLADRTNEQF
clone size: .; V gene: TRBV19; J gene: TRBJ2-7; CDR3 protein: ASSIRAGLSYEQY
clone size: .; V gene: TRBV24-1; J gene: TRBJ2-3; CDR3 protein: ATSRGATDTQY